A single sample gave rise to the 2 T cell receptor beta chains below, sequenced in a study of shared clonotypes between healthy human individuals. TCRdb's table, derived via immunoSEQ multiplex PCR, lists solely in-frame clones and lacks some. The sample contains roughly 2.2 million clones, 80% to 95% of which appear only once. The specimen was naive CD4+ T cells from PBMCs. Subset given: CD45RA+ positively selected. The receptors shown here come from a man aged 18 to 30 in good health. Some clones in this sample may be carry-over from other donors' samples.

This chain links TRBV4-2 with TRBJ2-3; D possibly corresponds to TRBD2 (5 bases). The CDR3 loop spans 15 amino acids. Trimming removed 3 bases at V and 1 base at J, with 11 bases between. Germline V gene sequence: CDR1 LGHNA, CDR2 YNFKEQ. CDR3 loop: CASSQIWTRTDTQYF. Written as DNA, the CDR3 is TGTGCCAGCAGCCAGATTTGGACTCGCACAGATACGCAGTATTTT.

This chain links TRBV5-8 with TRBJ2-5, with 11 bases matching TRBD1. The CDR3 loop spans 18 amino acids. With 0 bases clipped from V and 5 bases from J, the junction kept 12 bases outside the gene matches. The germline V gene has CDR1 SGHTS and CDR2 YDEGEE. CDR3 loop: CASSLARDRGDLMETQYF. The CDR3, as DNA: TGTGCCAGCAGCTTGGCCCGGGACAGGGGGGATCTAATGGAGACCCAGTACTTC.